The clone carrying this T cell receptor beta chain was recorded at least ten times. Its antigen remains unknown. This entry belongs to a study of T cells in Graves' hyperthyroidism and ophthalmopathy. TCR beta CDR3 regions were amplified from RNA. The HTBI primer set was used in a first-round RT-PCR of the TCR CDR3. TCRdb analysed the multiplex PCR reads with MiXCR anew, one entry per CDR3 protein. The sample includes 640,000 or so distinct CDR3 sequences, about 14% of them seen just once. From less than 13 ml of fresh peripheral blood, PBMCs were isolated. V gave up 2 bases and J gave up 5 bases; unmatched junction bases: 13. CDR1 and CDR2 from the germline V gene are KGHDR and SFDVKD. CDR3 length equals 17 residues. Regarding the study as a whole: Most clonotypes expanded in thyroid above 0.001 were likewise present in blood.

The sequenced sample was blood. V is TRBV24-1 and J is TRBJ2-5; TRBD2 aligns across 7 bases. This receptor was identified in a woman between 40 and 55 years old with Graves' ophthalmopathy. The DNA for the CDR3 is TGTGCCACCAGTGATTCATCAGGGACTACGGCGGGGGAGACCCAGTACTTC. Translated: CATSDSSGTTAGETQYF.